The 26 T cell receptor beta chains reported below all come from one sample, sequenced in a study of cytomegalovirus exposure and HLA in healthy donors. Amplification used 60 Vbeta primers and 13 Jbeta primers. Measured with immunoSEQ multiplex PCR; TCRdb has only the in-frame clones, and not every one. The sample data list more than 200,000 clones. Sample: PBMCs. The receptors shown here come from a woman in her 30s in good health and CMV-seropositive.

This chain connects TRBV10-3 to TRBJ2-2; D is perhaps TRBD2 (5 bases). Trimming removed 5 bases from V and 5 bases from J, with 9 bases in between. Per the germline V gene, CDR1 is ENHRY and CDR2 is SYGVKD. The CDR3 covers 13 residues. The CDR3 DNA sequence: TGTGCCATCAGTCCACGAGGGACCGGGGAGCTGTTTTTT. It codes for CAISPRGTGELFF.

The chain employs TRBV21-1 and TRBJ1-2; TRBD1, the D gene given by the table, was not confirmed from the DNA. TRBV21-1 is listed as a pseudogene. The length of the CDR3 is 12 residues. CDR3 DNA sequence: TGTGCCAGCAGCAAAACAGGGAATGGCTACACCTTC. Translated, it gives CASSKTGNGYTF.

Here the CDR3 reads CASSLGLADTQYF. The CDR3 DNA sequence: TGTGCCAGCAGTTTAGGGCTGGCAGATACGCAGTATTTT. J is TRBJ2-3 and V is TRBV28; D gene uncertain. V was trimmed by 2 bases and J by 4 bases, leaving 7 bases between them. Germline V gene lookup returns CDR1 MDHEN and CDR2 SYDVKM. This CDR3 region has 13 residues.

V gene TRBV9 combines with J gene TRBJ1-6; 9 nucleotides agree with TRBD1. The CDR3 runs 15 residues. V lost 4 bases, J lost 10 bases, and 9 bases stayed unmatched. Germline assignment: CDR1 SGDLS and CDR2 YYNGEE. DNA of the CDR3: TGTGCCAGCAGCTCCCGACAGGGGGAGAACTCACCCCTCCACTTT. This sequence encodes CASSSRQGENSPLHF.

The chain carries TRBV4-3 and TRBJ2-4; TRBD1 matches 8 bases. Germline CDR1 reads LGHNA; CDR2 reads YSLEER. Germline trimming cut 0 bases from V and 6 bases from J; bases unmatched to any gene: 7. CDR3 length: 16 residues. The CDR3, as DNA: TGCGCCAGCAGCCAAGATCCAGGGGGCTCGACAAACATTCAGTACTTC. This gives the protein CASSQDPGGSTNIQYF.

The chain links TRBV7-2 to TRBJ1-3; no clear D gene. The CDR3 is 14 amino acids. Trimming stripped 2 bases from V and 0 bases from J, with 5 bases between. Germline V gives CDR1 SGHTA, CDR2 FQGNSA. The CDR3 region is CASSLIGSGNTIYF. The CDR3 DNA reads TGTGCCAGCAGCTTAATCGGCTCTGGAAACACCATATATTTT.

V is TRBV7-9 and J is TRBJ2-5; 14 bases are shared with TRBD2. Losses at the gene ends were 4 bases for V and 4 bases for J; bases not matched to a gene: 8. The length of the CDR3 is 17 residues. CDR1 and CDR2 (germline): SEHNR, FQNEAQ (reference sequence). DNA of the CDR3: TGTGCCAGCAGCTCAGGACTAGCGGGGGGAAATCGAGAGACCCAGTACTTC. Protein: CASSSGLAGGNRETQYF.

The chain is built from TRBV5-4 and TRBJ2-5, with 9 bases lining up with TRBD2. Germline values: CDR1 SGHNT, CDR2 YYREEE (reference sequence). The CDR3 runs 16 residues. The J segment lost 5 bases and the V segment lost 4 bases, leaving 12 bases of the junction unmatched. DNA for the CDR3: TGTGCCAGCAGCATCGGAGCCGCGGGGGGGAGGGAGACCCAGTACTTC. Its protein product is CASSIGAAGGRETQYF.

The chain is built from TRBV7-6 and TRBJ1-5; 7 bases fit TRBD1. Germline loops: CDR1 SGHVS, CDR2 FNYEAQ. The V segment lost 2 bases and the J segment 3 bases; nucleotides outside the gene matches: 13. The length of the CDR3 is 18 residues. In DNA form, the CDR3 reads TGTGCCAGCAGCTTAAGAGTTCCAGGGGGTGAATTCAATCAGCCCCAGCATTTT. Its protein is CASSLRVPGGEFNQPQHF.

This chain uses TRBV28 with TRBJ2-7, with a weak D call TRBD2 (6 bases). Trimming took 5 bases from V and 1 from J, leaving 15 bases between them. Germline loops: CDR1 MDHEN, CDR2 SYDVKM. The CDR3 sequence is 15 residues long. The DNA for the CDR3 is TGTGCCAGCAGTGTTACTAGCTCTGGTTCCTACGAGCAGTACTTC. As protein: CASSVTSSGSYEQYF. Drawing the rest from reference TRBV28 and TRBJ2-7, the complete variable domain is DVKVTQSSRYLVKRTGEKVFLECVQDMDHENMFWYRQDPGLGLRLIYFSYDVKMKEKGDIPEGYSVSREKKERFSLILESASTNQTSMYLCASSVTSSGSYEQYFGPGTRLTVT.

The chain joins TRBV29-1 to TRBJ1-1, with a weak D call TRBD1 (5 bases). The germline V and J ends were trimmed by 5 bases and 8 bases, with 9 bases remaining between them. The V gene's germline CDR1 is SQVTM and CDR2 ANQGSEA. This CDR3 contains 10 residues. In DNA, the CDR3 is TGCAGCGTTCGGACAACCGAAGCTTTCTTT. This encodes CSVRTTEAFF.

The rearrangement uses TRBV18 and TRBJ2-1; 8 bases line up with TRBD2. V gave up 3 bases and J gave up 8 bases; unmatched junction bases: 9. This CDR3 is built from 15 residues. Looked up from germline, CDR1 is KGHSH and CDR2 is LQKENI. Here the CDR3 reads CASSPFGAGVDEQFF. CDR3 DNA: TGTGCCAGCTCACCCTTCGGAGCGGGAGTCGATGAGCAGTTCTTC.

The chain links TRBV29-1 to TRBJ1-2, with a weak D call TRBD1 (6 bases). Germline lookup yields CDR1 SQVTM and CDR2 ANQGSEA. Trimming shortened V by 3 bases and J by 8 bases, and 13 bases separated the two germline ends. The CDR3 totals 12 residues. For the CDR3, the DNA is TGCAGCGTTGAGGCAGGGGCAAGAGGCTACACCTTC. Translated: CSVEAGARGYTF.

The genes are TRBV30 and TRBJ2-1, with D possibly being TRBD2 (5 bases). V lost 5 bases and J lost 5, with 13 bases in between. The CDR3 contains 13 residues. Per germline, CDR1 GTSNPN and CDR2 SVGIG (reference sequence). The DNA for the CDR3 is TGTGCCTGGGCATTCGGACTTGACAATGAGCAGTTCTTC. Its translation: CAWAFGLDNEQFF.

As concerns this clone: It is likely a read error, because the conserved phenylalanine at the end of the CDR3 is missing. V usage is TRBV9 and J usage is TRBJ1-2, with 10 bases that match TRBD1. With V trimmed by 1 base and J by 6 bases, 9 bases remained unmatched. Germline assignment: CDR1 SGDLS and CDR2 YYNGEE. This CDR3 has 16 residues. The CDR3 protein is CASSVLGDRGSDGYTL. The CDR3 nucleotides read TGTGCCAGCAGCGTATTGGGGGACAGGGGTTCGGATGGCTACACCCTC.

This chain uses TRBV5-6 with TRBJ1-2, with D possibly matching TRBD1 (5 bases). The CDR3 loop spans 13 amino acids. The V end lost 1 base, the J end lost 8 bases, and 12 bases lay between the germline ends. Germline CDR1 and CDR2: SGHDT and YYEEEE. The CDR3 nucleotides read TGTGCCAGCAGCTTGAAAGGGGCCGGGGGCTACACCTTC. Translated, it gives CASSLKGAGGYTF. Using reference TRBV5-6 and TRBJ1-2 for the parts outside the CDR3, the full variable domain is DAGVTQSPTHLIKTRGQQVTLRCSPKSGHDTVSWYQQALGQGPQFIFQYYEEEERQRGNFPDRFSGHQFPNYSSELNVNALLLGDSALYLCASSLKGAGGYTFGSGTRLTVV.

The CDR3 reads CAWSGGTSGRPWEQYF. CDR3 in DNA: TGTGCCTGGAGTGGGGGGACTAGCGGGAGGCCGTGGGAGCAGTACTTC. The chain couples TRBV30 to TRBJ2-7; 15 bases are shared with TRBD2. The CDR3 consists of 16 residues. Germline-derived CDR1 and CDR2 are GTSNPN and SVGIG (reference sequence). V gave up 1 base and J gave up 7 bases; unmatched junction bases: 8.

CDR3 nucleotides: TGTGCCATCAGGGGGTCGACAGGAGAAACGAACACCGGGGAGCTGTTTTTT. Its translation: CAIRGSTGETNTGELFF. The chain carries TRBV10-3 and TRBJ2-2; tentative D call: TRBD1 (6 bases). V lost 6 bases to trimming and J lost 0 bases, with 17 bases between them. Germline CDR1 ENHRY, CDR2 SYGVKD. This CDR3 is 17 amino acids long.

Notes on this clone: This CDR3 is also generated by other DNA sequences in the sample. The CDR3 coding sequence is TGCGCCAGCAGCTTAGACGGGAACCTACAGAACACTGAAGCTTTCTTT. The encoded protein is CASSLDGNLQNTEAFF. The rearrangement links TRBV5-1 to TRBJ1-1, with D unclear. Germline values: CDR1 SGHRS, CDR2 YFSETQ. Deletions cut 2 bases from V and 1 base from J, with 15 bases between. The length of the CDR3 is 16 residues.

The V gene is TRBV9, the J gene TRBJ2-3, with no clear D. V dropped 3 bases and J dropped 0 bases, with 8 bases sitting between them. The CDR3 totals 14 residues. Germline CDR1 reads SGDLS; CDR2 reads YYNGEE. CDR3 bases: TGTGCCAGCAGCGACAGTTCTAGCACAGATACGCAGTATTTT. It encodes CASSDSSSTDTQYF.

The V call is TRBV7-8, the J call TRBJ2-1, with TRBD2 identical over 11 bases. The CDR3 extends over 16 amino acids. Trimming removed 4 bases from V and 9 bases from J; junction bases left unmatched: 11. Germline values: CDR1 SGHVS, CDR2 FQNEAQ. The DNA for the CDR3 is TGTGCCAGCAGCTATATTAGCACTAGCGGGAGCGGTGAGCAGTTCTTC. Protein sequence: CASSYISTSGSGEQFF.

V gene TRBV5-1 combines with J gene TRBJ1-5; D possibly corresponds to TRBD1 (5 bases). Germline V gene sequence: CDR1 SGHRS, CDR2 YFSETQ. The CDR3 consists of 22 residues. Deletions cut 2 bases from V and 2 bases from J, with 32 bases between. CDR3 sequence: CASSFCREALKYRGRGNQPQHF. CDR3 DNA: TGCGCCAGCAGCTTCTGTAGGGAAGCGTTGAAGTATAGGGGTCGGGGCAATCAGCCCCAGCATTTT.

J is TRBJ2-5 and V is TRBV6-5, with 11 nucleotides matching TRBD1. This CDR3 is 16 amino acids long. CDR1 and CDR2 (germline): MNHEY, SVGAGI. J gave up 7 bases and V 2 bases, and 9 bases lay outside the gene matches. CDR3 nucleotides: TGTGCCAGCAGTTACGGGACAGGGGGTGTGAGTGGGACCCAGTACTTC. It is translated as CASSYGTGGVSGTQYF.

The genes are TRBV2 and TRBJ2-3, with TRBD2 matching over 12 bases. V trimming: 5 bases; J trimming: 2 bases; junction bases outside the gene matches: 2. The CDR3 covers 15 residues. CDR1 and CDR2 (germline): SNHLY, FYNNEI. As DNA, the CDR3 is TGTGCCAGCAGTCCTAGCGGGGGGGCCACAGATACGCAGTATTTT. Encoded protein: CASSPSGGATDTQYF.

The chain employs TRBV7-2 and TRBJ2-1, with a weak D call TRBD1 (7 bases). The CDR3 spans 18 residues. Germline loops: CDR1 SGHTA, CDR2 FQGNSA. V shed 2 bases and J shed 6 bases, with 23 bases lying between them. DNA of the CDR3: TGTGCCAGCAGCTTACTATTCCGCGGGACAGCGTCAATCAATGAGCAGTTCTTC. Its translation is CASSLLFRGTASINEQFF.

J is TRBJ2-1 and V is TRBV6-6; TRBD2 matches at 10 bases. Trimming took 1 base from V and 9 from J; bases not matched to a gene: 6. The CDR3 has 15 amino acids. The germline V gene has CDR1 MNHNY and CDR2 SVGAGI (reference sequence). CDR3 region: CASSYYTSGMGEQFF. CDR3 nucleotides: TGTGCCAGCAGTTACTACACTAGCGGGATGGGTGAGCAGTTCTTC.